These 17 T cell receptor beta chains came from one sample sequenced in a study of OX40 agonist ivuxolimab in advanced cancers. Assay: immunoSEQ multiplex PCR; the TCRdb copy retains only in-frame clones and omits some. Here the sample spans approximately 89,000 clones, around 90% being singletons. The source material was CD4+ or CD8+ T cells sorted from blood, sampled in a trial of the OX40 agonist ivuxolimab. These receptors originate from an adult with an advanced solid tumor such as melanoma, head and neck, liver or kidney cancer.

The gene calls are TRBV29-1 and TRBJ2-3; 10 bases are a match to TRBD2. The CDR3 length is 14 residues. Germline V gene data show CDR1 as SQVTM and CDR2 as ANQGSEA. After removal of 7 bases from V and 4 bases from J, the junction contained 8 bases not matched to a gene. The CDR3 DNA follows: TGCAGCGCTGTACTAGCGGGACTGTCAGATACGCAGTATTTT. It encodes CSAVLAGLSDTQYF.

This clone has only one observation. The rearrangement uses TRBV27 and TRBJ2-2; D is possibly TRBD1 (5 bases). Germline V lookup: CDR1 MNHEY, CDR2 SMNVEV (reference sequence). The V end was cut by 2 bases, the J end by 1 base, with 11 bases between. This CDR3 region has 16 residues. CDR3 amino acids: CASSLGAYRNTGELFF. The DNA for the CDR3 is TGTGCCAGCAGTTTAGGGGCGTATAGGAACACCGGGGAGCTGTTTTTT.

The chain carries TRBV6-4 and TRBJ1-2; perhaps TRBD1 as D (5 bases). With 6 bases removed from V and 2 bases from J, the gap between germline ends came to 16 bases. CDR1 and CDR2 from the germline V gene are MRHNA and SNTAGT. CDR3 length: 15 amino acids. CDR3 region: CASSPRFGANYGYTF. CDR3 DNA: TGTGCCAGCAGCCCGCGTTTCGGGGCGAACTATGGCTACACCTTC.

The chain uses TRBV18 and TRBJ2-2; unclear D gene. The V gene lost 0 bases and the J gene lost 4 bases, with 6 bases spanning the gap. The CDR3 consists of 14 residues. Germline-derived CDR1 and CDR2 are KGHSH and LQKENI. The CDR3 is CASSPPGGTGELFF. DNA of the CDR3: TGTGCCAGCTCACCACCGGGCGGCACCGGGGAGCTGTTTTTT.

The genes are TRBV21-1 and TRBJ2-7; TRBD1, as called in the table, went unchecked against the DNA. TRBV21-1 is a pseudogene. CDR3 length: 16 residues. The CDR3 coding sequence is TGTGCCAGCAACAAGGTAGGGAAGACAGGGGTCGGCGAGCAGTACTTC. Protein: CASNKVGKTGVGEQYF.

With respect to this clone: At the DNA level, this CDR3 is encoded by other sequences in the same sample as well. This chain connects TRBV7-2 to TRBJ1-5; no clear D. The germline CDR1 and CDR2 sequences are SGHTA and FQGNSA. CDR3 size: 15 residues. V was cut by 1 base and J by 1 base, with 8 bases left in between. CDR3: CASSLVYGSNQPQHF. The CDR3 region has the DNA TGTGCCAGCAGCTTAGTATACGGCAGCAATCAGCCCCAGCATTTT.

V usage is TRBV7-9 and J usage is TRBJ1-1; no clear D. Germline lookup yields CDR1 SEHNR and CDR2 FQNEAQ (reference sequence). This CDR3 has 13 amino acids. Trimming pared 6 bases from V and 0 bases from J, leaving 8 bases between. As DNA, the CDR3 is TGTGCCAGCAGTCGACGGATGAACACTGAAGCTTTCTTT. This sequence encodes CASSRRMNTEAFF.

The chain uses TRBV4-3 and TRBJ1-5; D is unclear. With 0 bases removed from V and 1 base from J, the gap between germline ends came to 7 bases. This CDR3 region has 15 residues. Germline V gene lookup returns CDR1 LGHNA and CDR2 YSLEER. The CDR3 here is CASSQERSSNQPQHF. CDR3 nucleotides: TGCGCCAGCAGCCAAGAAAGATCGAGCAATCAGCCCCAGCATTTT.

The chain links TRBV28 to TRBJ2-5; no reliable D call. Between the trimmed V and J ends, which lost 5 bases and 5 bases, there was a span of 12 bases. CDR1 and CDR2 from the germline V gene are MDHEN and SYDVKM. The CDR3 is made up of 13 amino acids. The CDR3 here is CASSVGPRETQYF. The CDR3 DNA reads as TGTGCCAGCAGTGTTGGGCCACGGGAGACCCAGTACTTC.

The chain links TRBV28 to TRBJ2-7, with 11 bases identical to TRBD2. The CDR3 contains 13 residues. Losses at the gene ends were 9 bases for V and 8 bases for J; bases not matched to a gene: 9. Germline V gene data show CDR1 as MDHEN and CDR2 as SYDVKM. The CDR3 region is CASQGLAGGQQYF. CDR3 bases: TGTGCCAGTCAGGGGCTAGCGGGAGGTCAGCAGTACTTC.

The rearrangement uses TRBV7-2 and TRBJ2-7; D remains ambiguous. The CDR3 is 14 residues long. The germline V gene has CDR1 SGHTA and CDR2 FQGNSA. V lost 8 bases and J 3 bases, leaving 17 bases between the germline ends. In nucleotides, the CDR3 is TGTGCCAGCCCCGGAGTTAGGGTTGACTACGAGCAGTACTTC. This sequence encodes CASPGVRVDYEQYF.

The chain uses TRBV11-3 and TRBJ1-2; maybe TRBD1 (6 bases). Germline loops: CDR1 SGHNT, CDR2 YENEEA. The CDR3 has 14 amino acids. Trimming left V 2 bases short and J 2 bases short, with 9 bases between. The CDR3, as DNA: TGTGCCAGCAGCTTATCCCAGGGGAACTATGGCTACACCTTC. Residues: CASSLSQGNYGYTF. Drawing the rest from reference TRBV11-3 and TRBJ1-2, the complete variable domain is EAGVVQSPRYKIIEKKQPVAFWCNPISGHNTLYWYLQNLGQGPELLIRYENEEAVDDSQLPKDRFSAERLKGVDSTLKIQPAELGDSAVYLCASSLSQGNYGYTFGSGTRLTVV.

A single count supports this clone. The chain recombines TRBV5-1 with TRBJ2-2; the match to TRBD2 covers 9 bases. The junction had 6 bases not matched to a gene; V was cut back by 1 base and J by 8 bases. The length of the CDR3 is 15 residues. From germline, CDR1 is SGHRS and CDR2 YFSETQ. The CDR3 nucleotides are TGCGCCAGCAGCTTGATGACTAGCGGCATAGGGGAGCTGTTTTTT. It is translated as CASSLMTSGIGELFF.

The chain carries TRBV28 and TRBJ1-5; TRBD1 matches 9 bases. This CDR3 contains 15 residues. The germline CDR1 and CDR2 sequences are MDHEN and SYDVKM. J lost 4 bases, V lost 3 bases, and 4 bases had no gene match. CDR3 nucleotides: TGTGCCAGCAGTTTTTCGGACAGGGGAAATCAGCCCCAGCATTTT. This sequence encodes CASSFSDRGNQPQHF.

The chain employs TRBV11-3 and TRBJ1-3, with no clear D. The CDR3 runs 15 residues. Trimming removed 4 bases at V and 0 bases at J, with 10 bases between. Germline V gene lookup returns CDR1 SGHNT and CDR2 YENEEA. The CDR3 nucleotides read TGTGCCAGCAGCTACGGTCCCCTCTCTGGAAACACCATATATTTT. This translates into CASSYGPLSGNTIYF.

The rearrangement links TRBV6-1 to TRBJ1-3; D gene ambiguous. The CDR3 extends over 16 amino acids. V was trimmed by 0 bases and J by 0 bases, leaving 9 bases between them. Germline V CDR1 and CDR2: MNHNS, SASEGT. The CDR3 reads CASSEARGLSGNTIYF. For the CDR3, the DNA is TGTGCCAGCAGTGAAGCGCGCGGACTCTCTGGAAACACCATATATTTT.

The table lists this clone with a count of one. This chain uses TRBV2 with TRBJ1-1; no definite D call. CDR1 and CDR2 (germline): SNHLY, FYNNEI. The CDR3 is 12 residues long. The germline V and J ends were trimmed by 5 bases and 10 bases, with 14 bases remaining between them. Written as DNA, the CDR3 is TGTGCCAGCAGTCCAGACGGCGATAGAGCTTTCTTT. Its translation: CASSPDGDRAFF.